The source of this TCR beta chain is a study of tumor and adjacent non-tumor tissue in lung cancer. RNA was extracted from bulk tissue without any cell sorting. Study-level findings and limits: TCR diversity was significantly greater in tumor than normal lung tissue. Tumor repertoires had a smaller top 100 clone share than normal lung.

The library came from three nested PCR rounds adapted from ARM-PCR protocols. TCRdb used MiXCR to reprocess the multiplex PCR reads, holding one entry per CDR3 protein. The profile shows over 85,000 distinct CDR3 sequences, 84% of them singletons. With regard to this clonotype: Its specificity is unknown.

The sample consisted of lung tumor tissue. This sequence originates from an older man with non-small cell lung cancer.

CDR3 nucleotide sequence: TGTGCCTGGAGTCATGAGGGGGCGCGTCAGCCCCAGCATTTT. Protein product: CAWSHEGARQPQHF. The chain carries TRBV30 and TRBJ1-5; TRBD1 matches at 7 bases. The length of the CDR3 is 14 residues. V gave up 2 bases and J gave up 6 bases; unmatched junction bases: 7. CDR1 and CDR2 (germline): GTSNPN, SVGIG (reference sequence).